This T cell receptor (beta chain) was captured by sequencing in a study of blood T cell repertoires in COVID-19. Across the whole study: Sites in the United States, Italy and Spain provided acute and convalescent COVID-19 samples. From T cells, B-cell-depleted T cells, or PBMCs came the material, which was cDNA or gDNA.

The CDR3 spans 17 residues. The germline V gene has CDR1 LGHNA and CDR2 YNFKEQ. Trimming left V 4 bases short and J 5 bases short, with 22 bases between. As processed by the authors: Amplification from reference gene primers served as the basis for estimated nucleated cell counts. Assay used: immunoSEQ multiplex PCR; TCRdb lists only in-frame clones, some missing. V and J calls and clone size are copied from that table; D and trimming were computed from the DNA. In the table there are almost 200,000 clones, about 90% of which are singletons. This clone appeared once. The chain employs TRBV4-2 and TRBJ2-3; D is perhaps TRBD1 (6 bases). What was sequenced was peripheral blood. The clonotype originates from an older woman with acute or convalescent COVID-19. For the CDR3, the DNA is TGTGCCAGCAGCCCCCTAGGACAGCGCTCTTCCAAAGATACGCAGTATTTT. Its protein is CASSPLGQRSSKDTQYF.